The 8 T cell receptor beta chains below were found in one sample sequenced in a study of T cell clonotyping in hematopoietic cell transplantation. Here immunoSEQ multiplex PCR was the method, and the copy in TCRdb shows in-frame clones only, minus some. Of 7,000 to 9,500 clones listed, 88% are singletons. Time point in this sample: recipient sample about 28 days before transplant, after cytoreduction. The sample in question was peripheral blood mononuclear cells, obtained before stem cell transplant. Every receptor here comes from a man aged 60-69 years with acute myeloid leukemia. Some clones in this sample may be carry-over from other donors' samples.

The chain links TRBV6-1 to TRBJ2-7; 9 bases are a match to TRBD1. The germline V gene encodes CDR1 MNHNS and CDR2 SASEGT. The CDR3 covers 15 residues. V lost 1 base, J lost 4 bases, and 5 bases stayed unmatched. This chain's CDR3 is CASSEEMTGGYEQYF. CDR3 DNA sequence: TGTGCCAGCAGTGAAGAAATGACAGGGGGGTACGAGCAGTACTTC.

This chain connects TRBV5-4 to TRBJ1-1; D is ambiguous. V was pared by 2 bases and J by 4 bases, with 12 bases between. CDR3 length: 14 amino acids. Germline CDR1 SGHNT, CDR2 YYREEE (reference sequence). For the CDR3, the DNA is TGTGCCAGCAGCTTTTTTGGTCTCGGCACTGAAGCTTTCTTT. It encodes CASSFFGLGTEAFF.

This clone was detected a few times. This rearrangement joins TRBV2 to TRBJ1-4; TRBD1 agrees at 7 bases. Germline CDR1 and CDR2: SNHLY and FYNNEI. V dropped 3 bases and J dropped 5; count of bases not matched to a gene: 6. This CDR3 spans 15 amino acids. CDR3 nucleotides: TGTGCCAGCAGTGATGTGGGACAGCAAAATGAAAAACTGTTTTTT. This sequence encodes CASSDVGQQNEKLFF.

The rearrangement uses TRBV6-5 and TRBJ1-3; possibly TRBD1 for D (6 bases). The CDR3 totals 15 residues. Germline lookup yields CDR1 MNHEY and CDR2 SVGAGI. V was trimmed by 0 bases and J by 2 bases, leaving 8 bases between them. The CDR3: CASSYSAGAGNTIYF. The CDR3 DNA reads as TGTGCCAGCAGTTACTCGGCAGGGGCTGGAAACACCATATATTTT.

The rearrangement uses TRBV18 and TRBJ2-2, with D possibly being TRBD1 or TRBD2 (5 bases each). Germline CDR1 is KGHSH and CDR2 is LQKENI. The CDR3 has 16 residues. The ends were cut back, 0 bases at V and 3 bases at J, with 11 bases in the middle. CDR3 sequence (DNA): TGTGCCAGCTCACCACCTGGGGCGCGGGACACCGGGGAGCTGTTTTTT. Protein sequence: CASSPPGARDTGELFF.

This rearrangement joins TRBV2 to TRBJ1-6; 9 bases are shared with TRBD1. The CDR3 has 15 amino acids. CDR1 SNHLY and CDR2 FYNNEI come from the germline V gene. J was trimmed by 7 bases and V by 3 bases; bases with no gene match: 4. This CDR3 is CASSEWTGDNSPLHF. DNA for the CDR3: TGTGCCAGCAGTGAGTGGACAGGGGACAATTCACCCCTCCACTTT.

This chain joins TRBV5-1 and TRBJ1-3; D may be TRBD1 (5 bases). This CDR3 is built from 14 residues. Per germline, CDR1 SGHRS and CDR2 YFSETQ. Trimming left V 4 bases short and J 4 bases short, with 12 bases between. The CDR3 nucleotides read TGCGCCAGCAGCGGGACTGGTAGGGGAAACACCATATATTTT. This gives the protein CASSGTGRGNTIYF.

CDR3 nucleotide sequence: TGTGCCTGGAGTCCGACAGCGACTAACTATGGCTACACCTTC. This codes for CAWSPTATNYGYTF. The chain couples TRBV30 to TRBJ1-2; a weak D match, TRBD1 (5 bases). Trimming took 2 bases from V and 0 from J, leaving 10 bases between them. Germline CDR1 is GTSNPN and CDR2 is SVGIG (reference sequence). The CDR3 consists of 14 residues.